This entry concerns a single T cell receptor beta chain. These data come from a study of T cell changes during pregnancy in multiple sclerosis. V lost 4 bases and J 8 bases, leaving 15 bases between the germline ends. The CDR3 spans 14 residues. Germline lookup yields CDR1 LNHNV and CDR2 YYDKDF (reference sequence). Measured with immunoSEQ multiplex PCR; TCRdb has only the in-frame clones, and not every one. The sample lists 29,000 or so clones, around nine tenths occurring once. This material consisted of CD8+ T cells from peripheral blood mononuclear cells, taken after pregnancy. The chain uses TRBV15 and TRBJ1-5; the D gene is possibly TRBD1 (6 bases). The source is a female donor with multiple sclerosis, enrolled in a pregnancy study. CDR3 nucleotides: TGTGCCACCAGCATTAACAGGGAAAGTAAGCCCCAGCATTTT. Translation gives CATSINRESKPQHF.